What follows describes a single T cell receptor (beta chain). Its antigen is as yet unknown. Method: immunoSEQ multiplex PCR; TCRdb's copy keeps in-frame clones and lacks some. Of about 2.1 million clones listed, just under 95% are singletons. This sample was included in a study of shared clonotypes between healthy human individuals. Study-level results: The sampled material consisted only of blood, and tissue repertoires are likely to differ. Estimated richness was generally greater in naive than memory subsets. It was observed that roughly 5% of naive CD4 clonotypes were shared across a few donors.

CD45RO negativity and positive selection for CCR7 defined naive CD8 cells, a population that excluded terminally differentiated effector memory CD45RA+ cells. The donors, healthy adults who were HIV-negative, had experienced no recent acute infections or vaccinations. Per germline, CDR1 SGHNT and CDR2 YYREEE (reference sequence). V lost 4 bases and J lost 4, with 17 bases in between. The CDR3 consists of 15 residues. V and J are TRBV5-4 and TRBJ1-2, with D tentatively TRBD1 (5 bases). The sequenced sample consisted of naive CD8+ T cells from PBMCs. The source of this sequence is a young man in good health. Some clones in this sample may be carry-over from other donors' samples. The CDR3 nucleotides are TGTGCCAGCAGCCAACGCGACAGTCTCTTCTATGGCTACACCTTC. It codes for CASSQRDSLFYGYTF.